This TCR beta chain is from a study of tumor and adjacent non-tumor tissue in lung cancer. A modified ARM-PCR protocol with three rounds of nested PCR amplified TCRbeta. In TCRdb, the multiplex PCR reads were re-called with MiXCR into one record per CDR3 protein. Of some 100,000 distinct CDR3 sequences listed, roughly 74% are singletons. This sample's RNA came from whole unsorted tissue. Germline V CDR1 and CDR2: SGHTA, FQGNSA. CDR3 length: 20 residues. The trim removed 3 bases at V and 4 bases at J, leaving 16 bases unmatched. The gene calls are TRBV7-2 and TRBJ2-3; 13 bases are shared with TRBD2. The specimen sequenced was lung tumor tissue. The origin of this receptor is a woman between 55 and 75 years old with non-small cell lung cancer. DNA for the CDR3: TGTGCCAGCAGCTTCGCTAGCGGGGGGCCGGGACTAGCGGGGCCAGATACGCAGTATTTT. This translates into CASSFASGGPGLAGPDTQYF.